Sequencing of this T cell receptor (beta chain) was carried out in a study of T cell responses to AZD1222 COVID-19 vaccine. This table comes from immunoSEQ multiplex PCR, and its TCRdb copy is limited to in-frame clones, with some not included. The sample yields some 89,000 clones, under 95% seen once. This TCR came from an adult in good health. Sample: peripheral blood, taken on day 0 of AZD1222 vaccination.

The CDR3: CSVGQAPDTQYF. The CDR3 DNA is TGCAGCGTTGGACAGGCTCCAGATACGCAGTATTTT. This sequence joins TRBV29-1 and TRBJ2-3, with D perhaps matching TRBD1 (6 bases). Trimming took off 4 bases at V and 4 bases at J, with 9 bases between the two ends. The CDR3 has 12 residues. The germline V gene has CDR1 SQVTM and CDR2 ANQGSEA.